This T cell receptor (beta chain) is from a study of identical twins. Study-level points and caveats: Cord blood beta clonotypes present at high abundance carried fewer insertions; no such pattern appeared in memory repertoires.

Every one of the donors was a healthy Caucasian. This clonotype was recorded at least ten times. Its target is unknown. Through template switching, a universal primer site was introduced, and the cDNA contained unique molecular identifiers. In TCRdb, the 5' RACE reads were re-called with MiXCR into one record per CDR3 protein. The sample shows 400,000 to 550,000 distinct CDR3 sequences, roughly an eighth of them seen only once. The germline gives CDR1 LGHNA, CDR2 YSLEER. Between the trimmed V and J ends, which lost 4 bases and 4 bases, there was a span of 18 bases. The CDR3 is 16 amino acids. These sequences were also reported in another study, on yellow fever vaccine responses in identical twins.

The V gene is TRBV4-3, the J gene TRBJ2-3; perhaps TRBD2 as D (6 bases). This TCR was recovered from a woman in her late teens or twenties in good health. The sample taken for sequencing was CD4+ T cells sorted from blood. In DNA, the CDR3 is TGCGCCAGCAGCCCGCAGACCGGAGGAGGGGCAGATACGCAGTATTTT. Its translation is CASSPQTGGGADTQYF.